Listed below are T cell receptor beta chains from one sample, sequenced in a study of T cell responses to AZD1222 COVID-19 vaccine. Only in-frame clones appear in the TCRdb table, and some are missing; sequencing was by immunoSEQ multiplex PCR. The sample yields around 130,000 clones, approximately 85% seen once. Sequencing used peripheral blood, obtained on day 0 of AZD1222 vaccination. These receptors all come from an adult in good health. The CDR3 runs from the conserved cysteine through the conserved F or W. The order of the fields is V gene, J gene, CDR3 protein.

TRBV12-5	TRBJ2-5	CASGLSETQYF
TRBV5-4	TRBJ1-2	CASSLLGGQFNYGYTF
TRBV5-5	TRBJ1-1	CASSLDSNTEAFF
TRBV7-3	TRBJ1-2	CASSPTGGGMVETF
TRBV6-9	TRBJ1-6	CASRLGRIGSSPLHF
TRBV7-2	TRBJ2-7	CASSAGTGSYEQYF
TRBV19	TRBJ1-5	CASSPPRAPSNQPQHF
TRBV27	TRBJ2-1	CASSRRDGWNEQFF
TRBV4-1	TRBJ1-5	CASSPIGQGENQPQHF
TRBV5-1	TRBJ2-1	CASSNRDKLVDEQFF
TRBV12-3/TRBV12-4	TRBJ1-1	CASSWGTNTEAFF
TRBV5-1	TRBJ2-1	CASSPTAGGLNNEQFF
TRBV21-1	TRBJ2-1	CASSKVRQLYNEQFF
TRBV4-3	TRBJ1-5	CASSLERGDFMHF
TRBV25-1	TRBJ1-2	CASSDPLDRGAGGYTF
TRBV28	TRBJ1-2	CASSLRTYGYTF
TRBV19	TRBJ2-7	CASSIVGGTYEQYF
TRBV18	TRBJ1-3	CASSQTGQGAGNTIYF
TRBV5-5	TRBJ1-3	CASSFEPGQDTIYF
TRBV5-6	TRBJ1-5	CASSLGSQPQHF
TRBV6-5	TRBJ2-7	CASSLSGSPYEQYF
TRBV7-2	TRBJ2-7	CASSFKRDSYEQYF
TRBV19	TRBJ1-4	CASTPLVGGGREKLFF
TRBV2	TRBJ2-7	CASGGGEAYEQYF
TRBV3-1/TRBV3-2	TRBJ1-2	CASSQSPTSTNYGYTF
TRBV19	TRBJ2-7	CASSKREVQGEQYF
TRBV18	TRBJ2-1	CASSRAGQGYNEQFF
TRBV2	TRBJ1-1	CASSISTEAFF
TRBV5-4	TRBJ1-5	CASSLLWRPSNQPQHF
TRBV5-6	TRBJ2-1	CATEDLVAGTEQFF
TRBV19	TRBJ1-6	CASSSDNSPLHF
TRBV4-1	TRBJ2-3	CASSQGEAGSTDTQYF
TRBV11-2	TRBJ2-7	CASSSPSALYEQYF
TRBV6-6	TRBJ1-4	CASSSGQGTEKLFF
TRBV6-6	TRBJ1-5	CASTLREAYGNQPQHF
TRBV6-1	TRBJ2-5	CASSEFAGVETQYF
TRBV29-1	TRBJ1-2	CSGPQRGRYYGYTF
TRBV30	TRBJ2-3	CAWRVGAGTDTQYF
TRBV21-1	TRBJ1-5	CASSKGARAGRGNQPQHF
TRBV6-5	TRBJ2-1	CASTHPGQGTDEQFF
TRBV5-8	TRBJ1-2	CASSLARGVYGYTF
TRBV14	TRBJ1-5	CASSPTGSNQPQHF
TRBV11-2	TRBJ1-4	CASSSINEKLFF
TRBV7-9	TRBJ2-7	CASSSGYRGRSSYEQYF
TRBV3-1/TRBV3-2	TRBJ2-7	CASSQGRTGGSGEQYF
TRBV13	TRBJ2-7	CASSSTVGQTTYEQYF
TRBV3-1/TRBV3-2	TRBJ1-5	CASSQANTGTGRRFNQPQHF
TRBV5-1	TRBJ1-2	CASSLVQDYGYTF
TRBV4-3	TRBJ2-1	CASSQDFTSYNEQFF
TRBV6-5	TRBJ1-3	CASSSFVGISGNTIYF